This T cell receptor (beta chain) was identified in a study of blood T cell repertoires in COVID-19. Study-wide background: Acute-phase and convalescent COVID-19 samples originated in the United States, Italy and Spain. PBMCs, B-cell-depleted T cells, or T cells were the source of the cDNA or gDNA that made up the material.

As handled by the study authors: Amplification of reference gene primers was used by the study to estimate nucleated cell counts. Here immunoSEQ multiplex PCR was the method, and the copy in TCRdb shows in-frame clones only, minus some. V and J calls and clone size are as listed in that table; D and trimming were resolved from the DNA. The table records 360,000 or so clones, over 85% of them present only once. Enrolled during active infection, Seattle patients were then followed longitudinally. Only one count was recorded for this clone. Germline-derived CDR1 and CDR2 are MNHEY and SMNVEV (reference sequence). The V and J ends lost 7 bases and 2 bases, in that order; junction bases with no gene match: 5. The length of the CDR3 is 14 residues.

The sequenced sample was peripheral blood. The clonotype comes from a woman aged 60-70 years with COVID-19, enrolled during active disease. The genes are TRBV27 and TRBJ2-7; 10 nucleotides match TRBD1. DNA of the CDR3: TGTGCCAGCAAGGTGGGGACAGGGGCCTACGAGCAGTACTTC. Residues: CASKVGTGAYEQYF.